Listed below are T cell receptor beta chains from one sample, sequenced in a study of blood T cell repertoires in COVID-19. Clones were read by immunoSEQ multiplex PCR, and TCRdb kept only the in-frame ones, dropping some. The sample holds 200,000 to 250,000 clones, approximately 86% seen once. Sequenced material: PBMCs or T cells enriched from blood (not recorded which). The receptor set was obtained from a woman aged 25 to 39 with acute COVID-19. Both conserved end residues are part of each CDR3. The order of the fields is D gene, V gene, clone size, J gene, CDR3 DNA, CDR3 protein. D genes are given only for firm matches. Clone sizes are given selectively: once, few, many, or a class where the clone is expanded.

d_gene: .; v_gene: TRBV5-1; abundance: .; j_gene: TRBJ2-7; CDR3nt: TGCGCCAGCAACCCGTGGGGGCACCACCGACAGGCCTTCCACGAGCAGTACTTC; CDR3aa: CASNPWGHHRQAFHEQYF
d_gene: .; v_gene: TRBV19; abundance: .; j_gene: TRBJ2-5; CDR3nt: TGTGCCAGTAGTAGGCAGGAGGAAGGTCTCCAGTACTTC; CDR3aa: CASSRQEEGLQYF
d_gene: .; v_gene: TRBV7-2; abundance: .; j_gene: TRBJ2-7; CDR3nt: TGTGCCAGCAGCCCCGGGAGCTGGCTTGGCGTCTACGAGCAGTACTTC; CDR3aa: CASSPGSWLGVYEQYF
d_gene: TRBD2; v_gene: TRBV3-1/TRBV3-2; abundance: few; j_gene: TRBJ2-3; CDR3nt: TGTGCCAGCAGCCTTAGCGGGGGTAGTGCAGATACGCAGTATTTT; CDR3aa: CASSLSGGSADTQYF
d_gene: .; v_gene: TRBV4-3; abundance: .; j_gene: TRBJ1-6; CDR3nt: TGCGCCAGCAGCCAAGAGATCGGTGGCGGGTCACCCCTCCACTTT; CDR3aa: CASSQEIGGGSPLHF
d_gene: .; v_gene: TRBV20-1; abundance: .; j_gene: TRBJ1-2; CDR3nt: TGCAGTGCTAGTGAAGCTGCCGACTATGGCTACACCTTC; CDR3aa: CSASEAADYGYTF
d_gene: .; v_gene: TRBV18; abundance: once; j_gene: TRBJ2-7; CDR3nt: TGTGCCAGCTCACCAGACATAGGGCAGTACTTC; CDR3aa: CASSPDIGQYF
d_gene: .; v_gene: TRBV6-2/TRBV6-3; abundance: .; j_gene: TRBJ1-5; CDR3nt: TGTGCCAGCAGTTACTCCGTCCAGTGGGGCAGCAATCAGCCCCAGCATTTT; CDR3aa: CASSYSVQWGSNQPQHF
d_gene: .; v_gene: TRBV19; abundance: .; j_gene: TRBJ2-2; CDR3nt: TGTGCCAGTACCGAGCGGCCCCCCGACACCGGGGAGCTGTTTTTT; CDR3aa: CASTERPPDTGELFF
d_gene: TRBD1; v_gene: TRBV7-2; abundance: .; j_gene: TRBJ1-3; CDR3nt: TGTGCCAGCAGCCCCGGACAGGGGAACACCATATATTTT; CDR3aa: CASSPGQGNTIYF
d_gene: TRBD2; v_gene: TRBV12-5; abundance: .; j_gene: TRBJ2-1; CDR3nt: TGTGCTAGTGGTTTGGGGACCCTAGCGGGGGGGCTTGAGGAGGAGCAGTTCTTC; CDR3aa: CASGLGTLAGGLEEEQFF
d_gene: .; v_gene: TRBV24-1; abundance: .; j_gene: TRBJ2-1; CDR3nt: TGTGCCACCCCTTTTCGTTATGAGCAGTTCTTC; CDR3aa: CATPFRYEQFF
d_gene: .; v_gene: TRBV27; abundance: .; j_gene: TRBJ2-1; CDR3nt: TGTGCCAGCAGTCGGGTCGGGGACTCCTACAATGAGCAGTTCTTC; CDR3aa: CASSRVGDSYNEQFF
d_gene: .; v_gene: TRBV7-2; abundance: .; j_gene: TRBJ2-7; CDR3nt: TGTGCCAGCAGCACTACCCCGGACACCTACGAGCAGTACTTC; CDR3aa: CASSTTPDTYEQYF
d_gene: .; v_gene: TRBV12-3/TRBV12-4; abundance: .; j_gene: TRBJ2-7; CDR3nt: TGTGCCAGCAGTGAGCCGGGGTCCTACGAGCAGTACTTC; CDR3aa: CASSEPGSYEQYF
d_gene: .; v_gene: TRBV21-1; abundance: .; j_gene: TRBJ1-5; CDR3nt: TGTGCCACCCAACAGGGAGTCATTAATCAGCCCCAGCATTTT; CDR3aa: CATQQGVINQPQHF
d_gene: TRBD1; v_gene: TRBV27; abundance: .; j_gene: TRBJ2-2; CDR3nt: TGTGCCAGCAGTCCAGGGGGCCGGACCGGGGAGCTGTTTTTT; CDR3aa: CASSPGGRTGELFF
d_gene: .; v_gene: TRBV28; abundance: .; j_gene: TRBJ1-5; CDR3nt: TGTGCCAGCACCGGGGAAGGAGGGAGCAATCAGCCCCAGCATTTT; CDR3aa: CASTGEGGSNQPQHF
d_gene: TRBD2; v_gene: TRBV4-1; abundance: once; j_gene: TRBJ2-1; CDR3nt: TGCGCCAGCAGCCAAGAGGAGGGTACTAGCGGGACAACCTACAATGAGCAGTTCTTC; CDR3aa: CASSQEEGTSGTTYNEQFF
d_gene: TRBD2; v_gene: TRBV10-3; abundance: .; j_gene: TRBJ2-5; CDR3nt: TGTGCCATCAGTGGCACTAGCGGGACGCAAGAGACCCAGTACTTC; CDR3aa: CAISGTSGTQETQYF
d_gene: .; v_gene: TRBV4-3; abundance: .; j_gene: TRBJ2-6; CDR3nt: TGCGCCAGCAGCCAGTACCCCAGGGAATCTGGGGCCAACGTCCTGACTTTC; CDR3aa: CASSQYPRESGANVLTF
d_gene: TRBD1; v_gene: TRBV5-1; abundance: .; j_gene: TRBJ1-6; CDR3nt: TGCGCCAGCAGCTCCCAACAGGGGGCTCTCTCACCCCTCCACTTT; CDR3aa: CASSSQQGALSPLHF
d_gene: .; v_gene: TRBV6-5; abundance: .; j_gene: TRBJ1-1; CDR3nt: TGTGCCAGCAGCCGGGGAAAGGAGGGCTCTGAAGCTTTCTTT; CDR3aa: CASSRGKEGSEAFF
d_gene: .; v_gene: TRBV6-5; abundance: .; j_gene: TRBJ2-7; CDR3nt: TGTGCCAGCAGTTCCCTGTTCGACGAGCAGTACTTC; CDR3aa: CASSSLFDEQYF
d_gene: .; v_gene: TRBV13; abundance: .; j_gene: TRBJ1-1; CDR3nt: TGTGCCAGCAGCTACAGGGAGAACACTGAAGCTTTCTTT; CDR3aa: CASSYRENTEAFF
d_gene: TRBD2; v_gene: TRBV7-2; abundance: once; j_gene: TRBJ2-1; CDR3nt: TGTGCCAGCAGCTCGAGGACTAGCTGGGGCAAGCAGTTCTTC; CDR3aa: CASSSRTSWGKQFF
d_gene: TRBD1; v_gene: TRBV6-5; abundance: .; j_gene: TRBJ2-7; CDR3nt: TGTGCCAGCAGTAATACAGGGGGCAACTACGAGCAGTACTTC; CDR3aa: CASSNTGGNYEQYF
d_gene: .; v_gene: TRBV4-3; abundance: .; j_gene: TRBJ2-1; CDR3nt: TGCGCCAGCAGCCAAGTCCGGAGGGATGAGCAGTTCTTC; CDR3aa: CASSQVRRDEQFF
d_gene: TRBD1; v_gene: TRBV6-5; abundance: .; j_gene: TRBJ1-2; CDR3nt: TGTGCCAGCAGTTCACCGGGACAGGGAAGGTTTGGCTACACCTTC; CDR3aa: CASSSPGQGRFGYTF
d_gene: TRBD1; v_gene: TRBV7-9; abundance: .; j_gene: TRBJ1-4; CDR3nt: TGTGCCAGCAGCCGGACAGGGGGCGTGGGAGAAAAACTGTTTTTT; CDR3aa: CASSRTGGVGEKLFF
d_gene: TRBD1; v_gene: TRBV7-8; abundance: .; j_gene: TRBJ1-2; CDR3nt: TGTGCCAGCAGCTACGACAGGGGATATGGCTACACCTTC; CDR3aa: CASSYDRGYGYTF
d_gene: TRBD1; v_gene: TRBV15; abundance: .; j_gene: TRBJ1-2; CDR3nt: TGTGCCACCAGCATCCAGGGACAGGGGGCCTATGGCTACACCTTC; CDR3aa: CATSIQGQGAYGYTF
d_gene: .; v_gene: TRBV3-1/TRBV3-2; abundance: .; j_gene: TRBJ2-3; CDR3nt: TGTGCCAGCAGCCATAAGCGGGCCTTCACAGATACGCAGTATTTT; CDR3aa: CASSHKRAFTDTQYF
d_gene: .; v_gene: TRBV14; abundance: few; j_gene: TRBJ1-3; CDR3nt: TGTGCCAGCAGCCAAGATCTCGGTGTTACTGGAAACACCATATATTTT; CDR3aa: CASSQDLGVTGNTIYF
d_gene: .; v_gene: TRBV7-2; abundance: .; j_gene: TRBJ1-2; CDR3nt: TGTGCCAGCAGCTTAGCGAATACAGGAAATTACGGCTACACCTTC; CDR3aa: CASSLANTGNYGYTF
d_gene: .; v_gene: TRBV10-3; abundance: .; j_gene: TRBJ2-3; CDR3nt: TGTGCCATCAGAGAAACGCAGGTATTGAAAAATACGCAGTATTTT; CDR3aa: CAIRETQVLKNTQYF
d_gene: TRBD1; v_gene: TRBV29-1; abundance: .; j_gene: TRBJ1-1; CDR3nt: TGCAGCGTTGATCTCCGGGACAGGGGGCCGTTGAGTGGAGCTTTCTTT; CDR3aa: CSVDLRDRGPLSGAFF
d_gene: .; v_gene: TRBV19; abundance: .; j_gene: TRBJ1-2; CDR3nt: TGTGCCAGTAGTATAGTGGCGAGGGACTATGGCTACACCTTC; CDR3aa: CASSIVARDYGYTF
d_gene: .; v_gene: TRBV7-9; abundance: few; j_gene: TRBJ2-2; CDR3nt: TGTGCCAGCAGCTTACGAGCCGGGGAGCTGTTTTTT; CDR3aa: CASSLRAGELFF
d_gene: .; v_gene: TRBV6-5; abundance: .; j_gene: TRBJ1-5; CDR3nt: TGTGCCAGTCTTTCAGGTTTGTATCAGCCCCAGCATTTT; CDR3aa: CASLSGLYQPQHF
d_gene: .; v_gene: TRBV20-1; abundance: .; j_gene: TRBJ1-2; CDR3nt: TGCAGTGCTAGCTTATACACCTTC; CDR3aa: CSASLYTF
d_gene: .; v_gene: TRBV5-4; abundance: .; j_gene: TRBJ1-4; CDR3nt: TGTGCCAGCAGTCCTCAGGGGAAAACTAATGAAAAACTGTTTTTT; CDR3aa: CASSPQGKTNEKLFF
d_gene: TRBD1; v_gene: TRBV6-5; abundance: .; j_gene: TRBJ1-6; CDR3nt: TGTGCCAGCAGTTACTCGAACAGGGGAAATTCACCCCTCCACTTT; CDR3aa: CASSYSNRGNSPLHF
d_gene: TRBD1; v_gene: TRBV19; abundance: .; j_gene: TRBJ1-6; CDR3nt: TGTGCCAGTAGTATAGGGAGGACAGGGGGTTCACCCCTCCACTTT; CDR3aa: CASSIGRTGGSPLHF
d_gene: .; v_gene: TRBV3-1/TRBV3-2; abundance: .; j_gene: TRBJ2-5; CDR3nt: TGTGCCAGCAGCCAGCCTCCAGAACAAGAGACCCAGTACTTC; CDR3aa: CASSQPPEQETQYF
d_gene: .; v_gene: TRBV5-1; abundance: .; j_gene: TRBJ1-1; CDR3nt: TGCGCCAGCAGCTCAATGACAGGCGACACTGAAGCTTTCTTT; CDR3aa: CASSSMTGDTEAFF
d_gene: TRBD1; v_gene: TRBV19; abundance: .; j_gene: TRBJ1-1; CDR3nt: TGTGCCAGTAGTACCTCACCCAGGGGGCCTGAAGCTTTCTTT; CDR3aa: CASSTSPRGPEAFF
d_gene: .; v_gene: TRBV2; abundance: .; j_gene: TRBJ1-5; CDR3nt: TGTGCCAGCAGTGCGGGACAAAGCAATCAGCCCCAGCATTTT; CDR3aa: CASSAGQSNQPQHF
d_gene: .; v_gene: TRBV7-9; abundance: .; j_gene: TRBJ1-2; CDR3nt: TGTGCCAGCAGCTCCCTAGGGAGACGGCCGCGCGGCTATGGCTACACCTTC; CDR3aa: CASSSLGRRPRGYGYTF
d_gene: .; v_gene: TRBV7-9; abundance: .; j_gene: TRBJ1-5; CDR3nt: TGTGCCAGCAGCTTAGGGCAGGGGAGCAATCAGCCCCAGCATTTT; CDR3aa: CASSLGQGSNQPQHF
d_gene: .; v_gene: TRBV3-1/TRBV3-2; abundance: .; j_gene: TRBJ2-7; CDR3nt: TGTGCCAGCAGCCCCATATGGGGGGGCGACGAGCAGTACTTC; CDR3aa: CASSPIWGGDEQYF